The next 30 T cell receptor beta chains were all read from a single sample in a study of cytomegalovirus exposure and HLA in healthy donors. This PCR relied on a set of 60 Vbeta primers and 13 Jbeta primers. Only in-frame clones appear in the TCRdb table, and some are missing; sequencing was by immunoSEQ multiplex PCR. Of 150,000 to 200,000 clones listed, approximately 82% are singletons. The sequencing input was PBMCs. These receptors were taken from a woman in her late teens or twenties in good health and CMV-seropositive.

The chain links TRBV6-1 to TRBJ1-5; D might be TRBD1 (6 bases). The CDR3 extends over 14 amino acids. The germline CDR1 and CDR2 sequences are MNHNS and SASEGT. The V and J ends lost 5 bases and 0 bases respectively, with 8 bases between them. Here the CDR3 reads CASSPDSSNQPQHF. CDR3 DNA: TGTGCCAGCAGTCCGGACAGTAGCAATCAGCCCCAGCATTTT.

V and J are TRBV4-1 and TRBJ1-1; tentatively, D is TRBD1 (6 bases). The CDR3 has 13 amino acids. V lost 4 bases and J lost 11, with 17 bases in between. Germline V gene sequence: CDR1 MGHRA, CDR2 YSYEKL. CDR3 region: CASSPRAGVAAFF. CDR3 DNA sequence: TGCGCCAGCAGCCCGCGGGCAGGGGTGGCGGCTTTCTTT.

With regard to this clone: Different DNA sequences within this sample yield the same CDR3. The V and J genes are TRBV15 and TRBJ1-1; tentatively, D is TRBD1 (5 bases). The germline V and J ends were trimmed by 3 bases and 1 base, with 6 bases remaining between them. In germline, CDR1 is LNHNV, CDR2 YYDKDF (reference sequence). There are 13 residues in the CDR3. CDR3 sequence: CATSRTENTEAFF. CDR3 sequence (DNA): TGTGCCACCAGCAGGACAGAGAACACTGAAGCTTTCTTT.

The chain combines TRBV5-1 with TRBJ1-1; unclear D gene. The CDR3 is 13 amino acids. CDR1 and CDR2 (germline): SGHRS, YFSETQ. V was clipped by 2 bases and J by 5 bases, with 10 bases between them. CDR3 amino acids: CASSFEVRTEAFF. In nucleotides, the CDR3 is TGCGCCAGCAGCTTTGAGGTGCGTACTGAAGCTTTCTTT.

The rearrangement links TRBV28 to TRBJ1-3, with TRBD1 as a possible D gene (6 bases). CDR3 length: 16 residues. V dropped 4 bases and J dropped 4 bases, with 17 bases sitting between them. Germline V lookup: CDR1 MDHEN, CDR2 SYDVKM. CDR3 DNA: TGTGCCAGCAGTTCTGCCGGGGGGGCGCGAGGAAACACCATATATTTT. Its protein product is CASSSAGGARGNTIYF.

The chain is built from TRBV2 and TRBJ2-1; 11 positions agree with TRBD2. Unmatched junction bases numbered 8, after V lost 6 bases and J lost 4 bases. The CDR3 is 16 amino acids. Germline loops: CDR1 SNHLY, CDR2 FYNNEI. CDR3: CASSPLLAGEYNEQFF. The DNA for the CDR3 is TGTGCCAGCAGCCCACTACTAGCGGGGGAGTACAATGAGCAGTTCTTC.

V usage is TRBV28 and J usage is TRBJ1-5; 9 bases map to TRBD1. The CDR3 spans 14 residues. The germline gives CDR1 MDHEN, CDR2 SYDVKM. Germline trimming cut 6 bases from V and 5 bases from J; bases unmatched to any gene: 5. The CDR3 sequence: CASSLGQGHQPQHF. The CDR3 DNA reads TGTGCCAGCAGCCTAGGACAGGGGCATCAGCCCCAGCATTTT.

The CDR3 DNA follows: TGCGCCAGCAGCCAAGTCGGGGGGGAACAGGGGGCGGGCTACACCTTC. This gives the protein CASSQVGGEQGAGYTF. V and J are TRBV4-1 and TRBJ1-2; 9 nucleotides match TRBD1. The CDR3 runs 16 residues. After removal of 1 base from V and 8 bases from J, the junction contained 11 bases not matched to a gene. Germline-derived CDR1 and CDR2 are MGHRA and YSYEKL.

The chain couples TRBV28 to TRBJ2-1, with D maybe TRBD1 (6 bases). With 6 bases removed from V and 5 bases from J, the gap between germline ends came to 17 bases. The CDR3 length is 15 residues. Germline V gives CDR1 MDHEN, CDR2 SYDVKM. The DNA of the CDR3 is TGTGCCAGCAGCTCCCCCCCTGGACAGCACAATGAGCAGTTCTTC. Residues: CASSSPPGQHNEQFF.

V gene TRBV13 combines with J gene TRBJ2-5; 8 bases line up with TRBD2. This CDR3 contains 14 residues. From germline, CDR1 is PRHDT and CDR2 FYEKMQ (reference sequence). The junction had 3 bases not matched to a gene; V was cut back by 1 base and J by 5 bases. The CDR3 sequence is CASSLAGGQETQYF. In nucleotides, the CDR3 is TGTGCCAGCAGCTTAGCGGGGGGGCAGGAGACCCAGTACTTC.

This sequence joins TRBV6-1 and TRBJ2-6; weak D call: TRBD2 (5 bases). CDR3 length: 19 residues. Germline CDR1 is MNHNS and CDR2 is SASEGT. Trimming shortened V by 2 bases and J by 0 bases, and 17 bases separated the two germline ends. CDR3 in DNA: TGTGCCAGCAGTGAAAGGACTTCTCTTCTCTTCTCTGGGGCCAACGTCCTGACTTTC. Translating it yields CASSERTSLLFSGANVLTF.

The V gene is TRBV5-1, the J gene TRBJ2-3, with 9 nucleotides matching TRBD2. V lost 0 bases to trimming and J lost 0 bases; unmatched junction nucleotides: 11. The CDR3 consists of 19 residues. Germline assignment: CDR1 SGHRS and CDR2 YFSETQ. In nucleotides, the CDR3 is TGCGCCAGCAGCTTGGTGACACCAAGCGGGGGGACTAGCACAGATACGCAGTATTTT. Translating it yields CASSLVTPSGGTSTDTQYF. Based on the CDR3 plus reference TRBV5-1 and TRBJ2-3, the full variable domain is KAGVTQTPRYLIKTRGQQVTLSCSPISGHRSVSWYQQTPGQGLQFLFEYFSETQRNKGNFPGRFSGRQFSNSRSEMNVSTLELGDSALYLCASSLVTPSGGTSTDTQYFGPGTRLTVL.

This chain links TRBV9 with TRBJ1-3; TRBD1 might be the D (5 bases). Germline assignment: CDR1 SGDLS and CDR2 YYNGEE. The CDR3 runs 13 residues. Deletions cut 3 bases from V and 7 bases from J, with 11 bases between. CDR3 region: CASSGPRGNTIYF. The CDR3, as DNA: TGTGCCAGCAGCGGGCCAAGGGGTAACACCATATATTTT.

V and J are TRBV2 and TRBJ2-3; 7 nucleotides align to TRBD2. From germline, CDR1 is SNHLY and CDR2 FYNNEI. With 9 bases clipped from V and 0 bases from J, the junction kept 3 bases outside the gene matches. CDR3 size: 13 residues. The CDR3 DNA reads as TGTGCCAGGGGAGGGCGGAGCACAGATACGCAGTATTTT. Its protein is CARGGRSTDTQYF.

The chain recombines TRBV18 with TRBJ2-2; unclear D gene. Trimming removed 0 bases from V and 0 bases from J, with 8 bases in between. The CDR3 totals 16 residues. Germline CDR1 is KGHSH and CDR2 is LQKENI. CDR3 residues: CASSPPGHSNTGELFF. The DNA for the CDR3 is TGTGCCAGCTCACCACCTGGGCACTCGAACACCGGGGAGCTGTTTTTT. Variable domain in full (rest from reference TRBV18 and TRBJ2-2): NAGVMQNPRHLVRRRGQEARLRCSPMKGHSHVYWYRQLPEEGLKFMVYLQKENIIDESGMPKERFSAEFPKEGPSILRIQQVVRGDSAAYFCASSPPGHSNTGELFFGEGSRLTVL.

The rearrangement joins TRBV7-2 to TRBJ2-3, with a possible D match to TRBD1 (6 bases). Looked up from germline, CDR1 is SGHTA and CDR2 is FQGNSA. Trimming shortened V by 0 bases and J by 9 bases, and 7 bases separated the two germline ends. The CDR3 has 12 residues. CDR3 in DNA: TGTGCCAGCAGCTTAGCGGGGACAACGCAGTATTTT. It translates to CASSLAGTTQYF.

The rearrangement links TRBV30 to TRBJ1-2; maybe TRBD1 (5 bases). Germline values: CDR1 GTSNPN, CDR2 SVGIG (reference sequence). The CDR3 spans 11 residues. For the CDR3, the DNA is TGTGCTCGGGGGTTAAACTATGGCTACACCTTC. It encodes CARGLNYGYTF.

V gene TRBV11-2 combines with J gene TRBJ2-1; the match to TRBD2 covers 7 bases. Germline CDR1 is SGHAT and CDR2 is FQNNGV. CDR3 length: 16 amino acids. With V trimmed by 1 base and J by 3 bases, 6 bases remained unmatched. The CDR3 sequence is CASSLALRGIYNEQFF. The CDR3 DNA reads TGTGCCAGCAGCTTAGCACTGCGGGGGATCTACAATGAGCAGTTCTTC. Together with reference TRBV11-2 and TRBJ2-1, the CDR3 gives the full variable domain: EAGVAQSPRYKIIEKRQSVAFWCNPISGHATLYWYQQILGQGPKLLIQFQNNGVVDDSQLPKDRFSAERLKGVDSTLKIQPAKLEDSAVYLCASSLALRGIYNEQFFGPGTRLTVL.

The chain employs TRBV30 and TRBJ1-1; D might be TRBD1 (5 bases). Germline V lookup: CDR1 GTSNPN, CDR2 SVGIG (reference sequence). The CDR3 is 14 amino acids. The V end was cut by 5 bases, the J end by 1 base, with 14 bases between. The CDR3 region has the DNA TGTGCCTGGGCCCATAAGGGGCGGAACACTGAAGCTTTCTTT. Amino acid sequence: CAWAHKGRNTEAFF.

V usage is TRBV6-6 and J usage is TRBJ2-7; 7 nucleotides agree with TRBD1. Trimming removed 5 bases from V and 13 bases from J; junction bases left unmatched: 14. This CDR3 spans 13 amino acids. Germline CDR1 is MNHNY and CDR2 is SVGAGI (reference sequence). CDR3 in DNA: TGTGCCAGCAGTCTAACCAGGGACAGAAGTGGTTACTTC. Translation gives CASSLTRDRSGYF.

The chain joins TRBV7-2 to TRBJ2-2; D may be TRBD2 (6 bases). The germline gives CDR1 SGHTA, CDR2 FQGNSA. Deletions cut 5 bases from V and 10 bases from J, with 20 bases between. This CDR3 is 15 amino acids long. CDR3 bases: TGTGCCAGCAGCCGCGAGTCGGGGGTTCGGGAGGAGCTGTTTTTT. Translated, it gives CASSRESGVREELFF.

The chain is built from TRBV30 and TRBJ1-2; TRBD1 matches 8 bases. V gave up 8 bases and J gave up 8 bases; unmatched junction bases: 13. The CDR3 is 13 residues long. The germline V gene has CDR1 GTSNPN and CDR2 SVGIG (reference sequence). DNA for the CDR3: TGTGCCGGACAGAACAGGGGGTTAGGAGGCTACACCTTC. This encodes CAGQNRGLGGYTF.

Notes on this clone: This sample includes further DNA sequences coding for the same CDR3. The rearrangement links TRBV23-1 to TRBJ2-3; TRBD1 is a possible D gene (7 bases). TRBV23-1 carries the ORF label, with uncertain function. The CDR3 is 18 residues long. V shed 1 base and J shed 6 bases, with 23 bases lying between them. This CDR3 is CASSQWGDSTCSTDTQYF. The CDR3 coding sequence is TGCGCCAGCAGTCAATGGGGGGACAGCACATGCTCCACGGATACGCAGTATTTT.

DNA for the CDR3: TGTGCCAGCAGCCTTTGGACAACCTCCAGGACGGAGACCCAGTACTTC. Translation gives CASSLWTTSRTETQYF. The chain couples TRBV7-9 to TRBJ2-5; perhaps TRBD1 as D (5 bases). This CDR3 is 16 amino acids long. V lost 5 bases, J lost 5 bases, and 21 bases lay in between. CDR1 is SEHNR and CDR2 is FQNEAQ in the germline V gene (reference sequence).

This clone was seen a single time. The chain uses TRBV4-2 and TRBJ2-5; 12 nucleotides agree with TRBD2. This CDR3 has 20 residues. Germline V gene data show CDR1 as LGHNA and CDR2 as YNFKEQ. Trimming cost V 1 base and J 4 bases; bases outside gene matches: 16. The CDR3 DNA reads TGTGCCAGCAGCCAAGGAAGGCGCGTCCTAGCGGGGGGGGTGGGAGAGACCCAGTACTTC. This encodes CASSQGRRVLAGGVGETQYF.

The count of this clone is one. CDR3 sequence reads: CASSQGLRQNTGELFF. The CDR3 DNA reads as TGTGCCAGCAGCCAGGGGTTACGGCAGAACACCGGGGAGCTGTTTTTT. The chain links TRBV5-6 to TRBJ2-2; D possibly corresponds to TRBD1 (6 bases). The CDR3 runs to 16 residues. Germline V gives CDR1 SGHDT, CDR2 YYEEEE. The V and J ends lost 4 bases and 1 base respectively, with 14 bases between them.

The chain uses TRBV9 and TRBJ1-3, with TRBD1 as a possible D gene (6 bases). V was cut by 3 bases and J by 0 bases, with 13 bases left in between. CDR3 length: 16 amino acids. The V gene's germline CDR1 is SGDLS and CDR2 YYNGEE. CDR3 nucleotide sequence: TGTGCCAGCAGCGCACGGGACACCTACTCTGGAAACACCATATATTTT. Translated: CASSARDTYSGNTIYF.

In DNA form, the CDR3 reads TGTGCCAGCAGCTTATTGCAGGGTCGGTCCTACGAGCAGTACTTC. It encodes CASSLLQGRSYEQYF. This chain joins TRBV7-2 and TRBJ2-7; a weak D match, TRBD1 (5 bases). The CDR3 runs to 15 residues. V lost 2 bases to trimming and J lost 1 base, with 12 bases between them. Per the germline V gene, CDR1 is SGHTA and CDR2 is FQGNSA.

CDR3 bases: TGTGCCTCTCGGTGGTCGGGACAGGGAGGCTATGGCTACACCTTC. Protein: CASRWSGQGGYGYTF. The J gene is TRBJ1-2, the V gene TRBV27, with 9 bases fitting TRBD1. Germline CDR1 reads MNHEY; CDR2 reads SMNVEV (reference sequence). The CDR3 extends over 15 amino acids. V gave up 11 bases and J gave up 4 bases; unmatched junction bases: 14.

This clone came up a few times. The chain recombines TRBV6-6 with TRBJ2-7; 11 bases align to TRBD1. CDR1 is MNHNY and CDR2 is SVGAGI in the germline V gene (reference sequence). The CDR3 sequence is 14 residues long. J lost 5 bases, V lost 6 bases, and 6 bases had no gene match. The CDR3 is CASSLGQGADEQYF. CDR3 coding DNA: TGTGCCAGCAGCTTAGGACAGGGGGCCGACGAGCAGTACTTC.